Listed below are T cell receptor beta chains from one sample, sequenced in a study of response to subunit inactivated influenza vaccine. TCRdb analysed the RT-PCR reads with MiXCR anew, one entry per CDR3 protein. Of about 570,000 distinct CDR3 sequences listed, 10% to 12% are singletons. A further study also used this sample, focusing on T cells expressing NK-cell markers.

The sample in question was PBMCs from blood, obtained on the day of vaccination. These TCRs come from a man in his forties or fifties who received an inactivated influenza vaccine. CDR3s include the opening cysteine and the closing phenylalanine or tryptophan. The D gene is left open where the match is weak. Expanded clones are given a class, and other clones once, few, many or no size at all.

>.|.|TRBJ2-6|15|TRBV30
CAWLDGVTGANVLTF
TGTGCCTGGTTAGACGGGGTTACTGGGGCCAACGTCCTGACTTTC
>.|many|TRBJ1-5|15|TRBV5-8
CASSLANHPRQPQHF
TGTGCCAGCAGCTTGGCGAATCACCCAAGGCAGCCCCAGCATTTT
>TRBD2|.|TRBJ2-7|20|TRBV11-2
CASSFKQISGRKTLVYEQYF
TGTGCCAGCAGCTTTAAGCAGATTAGCGGGAGAAAAACATTAGTCTACGAGCAGTACTTC
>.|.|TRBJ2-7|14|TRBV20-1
CSALRGGTTYEQYF
TGCAGTGCTTTAAGAGGCGGGACAACCTACGAGCAGTACTTC
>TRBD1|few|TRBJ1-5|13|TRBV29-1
CSVEGQANQPQHF
TGCAGCGTTGAGGGACAGGCCAATCAGCCCCAGCATTTT
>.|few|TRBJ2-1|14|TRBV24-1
CATRSGNLGHEQFF
TGTGCCACCAGGTCGGGGAACCTAGGCCATGAGCAGTTCTTC
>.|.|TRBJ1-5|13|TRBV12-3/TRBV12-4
CASSLASDQPQHF
TGTGCCAGCAGTTTAGCGTCGGATCAGCCCCAGCATTTT
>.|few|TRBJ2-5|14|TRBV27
CASSLWGGKETQYF
TGTGCCAGCAGTTTGTGGGGCGGGAAGGAGACCCAGTACTTC
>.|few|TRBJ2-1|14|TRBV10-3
CAISPPGKTSEQFF
TGTGCCATCAGTCCCCCGGGAAAAACAAGTGAGCAGTTCTTC
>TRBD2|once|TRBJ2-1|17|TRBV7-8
CASSSKGLAGAPHEQFF
TGTGCCAGCAGCTCAAAAGGACTAGCGGGAGCTCCACATGAGCAGTTCTTC